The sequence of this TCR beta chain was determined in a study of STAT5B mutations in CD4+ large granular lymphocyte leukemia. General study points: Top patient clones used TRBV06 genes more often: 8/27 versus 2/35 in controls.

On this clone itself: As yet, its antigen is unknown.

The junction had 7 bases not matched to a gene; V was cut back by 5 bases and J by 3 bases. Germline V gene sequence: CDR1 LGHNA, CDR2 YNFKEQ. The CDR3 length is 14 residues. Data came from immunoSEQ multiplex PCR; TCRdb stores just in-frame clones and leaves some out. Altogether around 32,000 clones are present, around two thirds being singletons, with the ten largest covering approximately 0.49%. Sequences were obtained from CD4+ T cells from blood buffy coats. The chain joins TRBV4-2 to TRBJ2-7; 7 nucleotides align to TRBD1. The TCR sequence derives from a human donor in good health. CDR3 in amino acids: CASSSGQRNYEQYF. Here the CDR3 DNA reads TGTGCCAGCAGCTCGGGACAGAGAAACTACGAGCAGTACTTC.